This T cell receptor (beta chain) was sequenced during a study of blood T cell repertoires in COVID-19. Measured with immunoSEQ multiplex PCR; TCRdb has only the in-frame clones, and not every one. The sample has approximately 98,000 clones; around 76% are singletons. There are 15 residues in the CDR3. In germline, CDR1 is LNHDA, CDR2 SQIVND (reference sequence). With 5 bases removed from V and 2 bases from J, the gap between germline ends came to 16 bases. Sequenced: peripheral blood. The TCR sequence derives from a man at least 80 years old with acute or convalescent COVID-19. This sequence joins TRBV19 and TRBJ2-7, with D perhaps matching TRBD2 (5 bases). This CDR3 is CASSSPGGPTYEQYF. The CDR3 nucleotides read TGTGCCAGTAGTTCCCCGGGCGGGCCCACCTACGAGCAGTACTTC.